The 9 T cell receptor beta chains below come from one sample, sequenced in a study of T cell responses to AZD1222 COVID-19 vaccine. Only in-frame clones appear in the TCRdb table, and some are missing; sequencing was by immunoSEQ multiplex PCR. The profile shows around 180,000 clones, over 80% of them singletons. The input for sequencing was peripheral blood, taken on day 0 of AZD1222 vaccination. Source of these receptors: an adult in good health.

Worth noting for this clone: A read error may account for a junction end that differs from germline. The chain joins TRBV19 to TRBJ1-2; 7 nucleotides agree with TRBD1. Germline lookup yields CDR1 LNHDA and CDR2 SQIVND (reference sequence). The length of the CDR3 is 16 residues. The CDR3 DNA follows: TGTGCCAGTAGTACCCGACTGGGACAGAGGGGGAGAGGCTTCACCTTC. Protein sequence: CASSTRLGQRGRGFTF.

The V call is TRBV5-1, the J call TRBJ1-4; TRBD1 aligns across 7 bases. Looked up from germline, CDR1 is SGHRS and CDR2 is YFSETQ. The trim removed 2 bases at V and 5 bases at J, leaving 9 bases unmatched. The CDR3 covers 16 residues. CDR3 nucleotides: TGCGCCAGCAGCTTCTTCCCCGGGACAGTGAATGAAAAACTGTTTTTT. It codes for CASSFFPGTVNEKLFF.

The CDR3 here is CASSRPSSRDRGGTGELFF. The CDR3 DNA sequence: TGTGCCAGCAGCCGACCGTCTTCGCGGGACAGGGGAGGAACCGGGGAGCTGTTTTTT. The chain recombines TRBV7-9 with TRBJ2-2, with 10 bases that match TRBD1. CDR3 length: 19 amino acids. Germline values: CDR1 SEHNR, CDR2 FQNEAQ (reference sequence). V lost 5 bases and J lost 5; bases outside the gene matches: 17.

The V call is TRBV27, the J call TRBJ2-1, with D perhaps matching TRBD1 (5 bases). Germline-derived CDR1 and CDR2 are MNHEY and SMNVEV (reference sequence). This CDR3 has 15 residues. The germline V and J ends were trimmed by 7 bases and 5 bases, with 18 bases remaining between them. This chain's CDR3 is CASKLATSRDNEQFF. The DNA for the CDR3 is TGTGCCAGCAAGTTGGCCACCAGCAGGGACAATGAGCAGTTCTTC.

The chain is built from TRBV25-1 and TRBJ2-7; the D call may be TRBD1 or TRBD2 (5 bases each). Germline CDR1 reads MGHDK; CDR2 reads SYGVNS. The CDR3 consists of 14 residues. The V gene lost 2 bases and the J gene lost 1 base, with 9 bases spanning the gap. This CDR3 reads CASSEDGGSYEQYV. The CDR3 DNA reads TGTGCCAGCAGTGAAGATGGGGGATCCTACGAGCAGTACGTC.

The chain uses TRBV28 and TRBJ2-7; no firm D call. The CDR3 extends over 14 amino acids. Germline V gene lookup returns CDR1 MDHEN and CDR2 SYDVKM. V was trimmed by 2 bases and J by 0 bases, leaving 8 bases between them. The CDR3, as DNA: TGTGCCAGCAGTTTAGGAGATAACTCCTACGAGCAGTACGTC. Protein: CASSLGDNSYEQYV.

The chain couples TRBV7-8 to TRBJ1-2; 7 bases are shared with TRBD1. J gave up 11 bases and V 3 bases, and 9 bases lay outside the gene matches. Germline assignment: CDR1 SGHVS and CDR2 FQNEAQ. The CDR3 is 13 residues long. The DNA for the CDR3 is TGTGCCAGCAGCTTGGGCCCCAGGGGGATTTACACCTTC. Translated: CASSLGPRGIYTF. The variable domain in full, with the rest retrieved from reference TRBV7-8 and TRBJ1-2, is GAGVSQSPRYKVAKRGQDVALRCDPISGHVSLFWYQQALGQGPEFLTYFQNEAQLDKSGLPSDRFFAERPEGSVSTLKIQRTQQEDSAVYLCASSLGPRGIYTFGSGTRLTVV.

With regard to this clone: One end of the junction varies from germline; a read error may be responsible. The chain employs TRBV7-2 and TRBJ1-3; TRBD1 agrees at 8 bases. This CDR3 region has 16 residues. CDR1 SGHTA and CDR2 FQGNSA come from the germline V gene. CDR3 in DNA: TGTGCCAGCAGCGGACAGGGACCTGGCTCTGGTAACACCATATATTTT. It codes for CASSGQGPGSGNTIYF.

The chain has TRBV7-9 and TRBJ1-5; perhaps TRBD1 as D (5 bases). Looked up from germline, CDR1 is SEHNR and CDR2 is FQNEAQ (reference sequence). Trimming pared 4 bases from V and 9 bases from J, leaving 10 bases between. The CDR3 has 12 residues. CDR3 sequence: CASSSAGRPQHF. In DNA, the CDR3 is TGTGCCAGCAGCTCCGCAGGGAGGCCCCAGCATTTT.